This T cell receptor beta chain was captured by sequencing in a study of OX40 agonist ivuxolimab in advanced cancers. TCRdb's table, derived via immunoSEQ multiplex PCR, lists solely in-frame clones and lacks some. The data contain fewer than 85,000 clones, approximately 80% of them singletons. With respect to this clone: Its antigen remains unknown.

General study findings and limits: Still undetermined is the antigen specificity of the expanded peripheral T cells.

V was pared by 3 bases and J by 12 bases, with 15 bases between. The CDR3 spans 13 residues. From germline, CDR1 is MNHEY and CDR2 SMNVEV (reference sequence). Prior autoimmune disease or systemic immunosuppression barred patients. The source is an adult with an advanced solid tumor such as melanoma, head and neck, liver or kidney cancer. The chain uses TRBV27 and TRBJ2-1, with TRBD2 as a possible D gene (5 bases). The specimen was CD4+ or CD8+ T cells sorted from blood, collected in a trial of the OX40 agonist ivuxolimab. The CDR3 protein is CASSFSSYEGQFF. The CDR3 bases are TGTGCCAGCAGTTTCTCCAGCTACGAGGGGCAGTTCTTC.